These T cell receptor beta chains were read from a single sample in a study of T-cell memory formation after mild COVID-19. TCRdb re-called the 5' RACE reads through MiXCR, storing one row per CDR3 protein. The data hold 140,000 to 150,000 distinct CDR3 sequences, with around 25% observed a single time. Sequenced input: PBMCs or a T cell subset sorted from them (not recorded which). The receptor source for this set is an adult woman who had mild COVID-19 (a few samples of this study predate the infection). Cell type and time point are not known. CDR3s include the opening cysteine and the closing phenylalanine or tryptophan. Fields, in order: D gene, clone size, CDR3 length, J gene, V gene, CDR3 protein, CDR3 DNA. The D gene is left open where the match is weak. Size values are once, few and many counts, or a class for expanded clones, and some rows have none.

TRBD2 few 16 TRBJ2-1 TRBV14 CASSQGTSGRVYEQFF TGTGCCAGCAGCCAAGGGACTAGCGGGAGAGTCTATGAGCAGTTCTTC
TRBD2 many 14 TRBJ2-3 TRBV27 CASSSGRFTDTQYF TGTGCCAGCAGTAGCGGGAGATTTACAGATACGCAGTATTTT
- - 13 TRBJ2-7 TRBV7-2 CASSYLGVREQYF TGTGCCAGCAGCTACCTAGGGGTCCGGGAGCAGTACTTC
TRBD2 few 13 TRBJ2-1 TRBV20-1 CSAMGSGSYEQFF TGCAGTGCTATGGGTAGCGGGAGTTATGAGCAGTTCTTC
TRBD2 - 16 TRBJ2-7 TRBV4-1 CASSQDPSGASYEQYF TGCGCCAGCAGCCAAGATCCGAGCGGGGCATCCTACGAGCAGTACTTC
TRBD1 many 15 TRBJ2-3 TRBV6-5 CASRDTQGITDTQYF TGTGCCAGCAGGGATACACAGGGGATCACAGATACGCAGTATTTT
- few 13 TRBJ2-6 TRBV29-1 CSVVTSGANVLTF TGCAGCGTTGTAACTTCGGGGGCCAACGTCCTGACTTTC
- - 14 TRBJ2-7 TRBV5-1 CASSLGDDSYEQYF TGCGCCAGCAGCTTGGGGGACGACTCCTACGAGCAGTACTTC
TRBD1 - 15 TRBJ1-5 TRBV4-1 CASSHADRGLQPQHF TGCGCCAGCAGCCATGCCGACAGGGGGCTGCAGCCCCAGCATTTT
- few 11 TRBJ2-2 TRBV7-8 CASGPAGELFF TGTGCCAGCGGACCCGCCGGGGAGCTGTTTTTT
- few 16 TRBJ1-2 TRBV27 CASSSSGLSVGYGYTF TGTGCCAGCAGTTCTTCCGGGCTATCCGTTGGGTATGGCTACACCTTC
- - 13 TRBJ1-6 TRBV27 CASSPQYNSPLHF TGTGCCAGCAGTCCCCAGTATAATTCACCCCTCCACTTT
- few 15 TRBJ1-1 TRBV4-3 CASSQDWGVDTEAFF TGCGCCAGCAGCCAAGACTGGGGTGTGGACACTGAAGCTTTCTTT
- few 12 TRBJ1-1 TRBV27 CASSRGSSEAFF TGTGCCAGCAGTAGAGGGTCGTCTGAAGCTTTCTTT
- - 11 TRBJ2-7 TRBV7-6 CASGEGGEQYF TGTGCCAGCGGAGAGGGGGGAGAGCAGTACTTC
TRBD2 few 14 TRBJ2-1 TRBV24-1 CATSGRTSGNEQFF TGTGCCACCAGTGGCCGGACTAGCGGGAATGAGCAGTTCTTC
- - 15 TRBJ1-5 TRBV7-9 CASSSGDERDQPQHF TGTGCCAGCAGCTCGGGCGATGAGAGAGATCAGCCCCAGCATTTT
- few 13 TRBJ2-1 TRBV10-3 CAISPGAYNEQFF TGTGCCATCAGCCCGGGTGCCTACAATGAGCAGTTCTTC
- - 15 TRBJ2-3 TRBV7-3 CASSPWDSDTDTQYF TGTGCCAGCAGCCCTTGGGATAGCGACACAGATACGCAGTATTTT
TRBD1 - 14 TRBJ2-7 TRBV20-1 CSARGGQGAWEQYF TGCAGTGCTAGAGGGGGACAGGGGGCATGGGAGCAGTACTTC
TRBD1 - 16 TRBJ2-1 TRBV29-1 CSVEGGDRLGNNEQFF TGCAGCGTTGAAGGGGGGGACAGGTTAGGAAACAATGAGCAGTTCTTC
- once 18 TRBJ2-1 TRBV7-9 CASSTGVQRTLSYNEQFF TGTGCCAGCAGCACCGGGGTACAGCGGACCCTCTCCTACAATGAGCAGTTCTTC
- few 20 TRBJ2-7 TRBV6-4 CASSADPGRFHHPTVWGQYF TGTGCCAGCAGTGCTGACCCAGGGCGGTTCCACCACCCTACGGTCTGGGGGCAGTACTTC
- - 15 TRBJ2-3 TRBV11-2 CASTYSGGGADTQYF TGTGCCAGCACCTACAGCGGAGGGGGGGCAGATACGCAGTATTTT
- few 13 TRBJ1-4 TRBV7-6 CASRPRVNEKLFF TGTGCCAGCAGACCCAGGGTTAATGAAAAACTGTTTTTT
- few 15 TRBJ2-7 TRBV18 CASSGGASLNYEQYF TGTGCCAGCTCGGGGGGAGCAAGTCTCAACTACGAGCAGTACTTC
TRBD1 few 17 TRBJ1-4 TRBV7-8 CASSLEGGRGRGEKLFF TGTGCCAGCAGCTTAGAGGGAGGAAGGGGGCGCGGCGAAAAACTGTTTTTT
- few 17 TRBJ1-3 TRBV4-2 CASSPPLPGGFGNTIYF TGTGCCAGCAGCCCCCCTCTCCCGGGGGGTTTCGGAAACACCATATATTTT
- few 15 TRBJ1-2 TRBV2 CASSEIRAANYGYTF TGTGCCAGCAGTGAAATCAGGGCGGCTAACTATGGCTACACCTTC
- - 12 TRBJ2-2 TRBV5-1 CASSLASGELFF TGCGCCAGCAGCTTGGCCAGCGGGGAGCTGTTTTTT
TRBD1 few 13 TRBJ1-2 TRBV13 CASSGTVGYGYTF TGTGCCAGCTCCGGGACAGTGGGCTATGGCTACACCTTC
- many 20 TRBJ2-1 TRBV24-1 CATSDQKITTGSLFYNEQFF TGTGCCACCAGTGACCAAAAGATTACGACGGGATCTTTATTCTACAATGAGCAGTTCTTC
TRBD1 many 11 TRBJ2-2 TRBV11-3 CATQGYGELFF TGTGCCACACAGGGGTACGGGGAGCTGTTTTTT
TRBD1 few 15 TRBJ2-7 TRBV27 CASSSGQGASYEQYF TGTGCCAGCAGTTCGGGACAGGGGGCTTCCTACGAGCAGTACTTC
TRBD2 few 15 TRBJ2-1 TRBV4-2 CASSQLAGEDNEQFF TGTGCCAGCAGCCAACTAGCGGGAGAGGACAATGAGCAGTTCTTC
- few 17 TRBJ1-1 TRBV5-1 CASSLESRILMNTEAFF TGCGCCAGCAGCTTGGAGTCACGGATACTGATGAACACTGAAGCTTTCTTT
- few 15 TRBJ2-5 TRBV6-2/TRBV6-3 CASSYPVQGRETQYF TGTGCCAGCAGTTACCCCGTCCAGGGCCGGGAGACCCAGTACTTC
- few 14 TRBJ1-5 TRBV24-1 CATSDLSSNQPQHF TGTGCCACCAGTGATTTGTCTTCGAATCAGCCCCAGCATTTT
TRBD2 - 15 TRBJ2-5 TRBV7-2 CASSLWAGGGETQYF TGTGCCAGCAGCTTATGGGCGGGAGGGGGAGAGACCCAGTACTTC
TRBD1 - 16 TRBJ2-7 TRBV5-6 CASSSHLQGFSYEQYF TGTGCCAGCAGCTCTCACCTACAGGGGTTCTCCTACGAGCAGTACTTC
TRBD1 - 15 TRBJ1-2 TRBV4-1 CASSQELQGANGYTF TGCGCCAGCAGCCAAGAGTTACAGGGGGCTAATGGCTACACCTTC
- few 14 TRBJ1-1 TRBV20-1 CSASPGAGETEAFF TGCAGTGCTAGCCCAGGGGCAGGGGAGACTGAAGCTTTCTTT
- - 13 TRBJ2-7 TRBV2 CASTPRNSYEQYF TGTGCCAGCACCCCTAGGAACTCCTACGAGCAGTACTTC
TRBD1 - 14 TRBJ1-6 TRBV6-4 CASSRTGEGSPLHF TGTGCCAGCAGTCGGACAGGGGAAGGTTCACCCCTCCACTTT
- - 14 TRBJ2-5 TRBV15 CATQDRANQETQYF TGTGCCACACAGGACAGAGCTAACCAAGAGACCCAGTACTTC
- - 16 TRBJ2-6 TRBV7-6 CASSASGLAGANVLTF TGTGCCAGCAGCGCCTCAGGCTTGGCTGGGGCCAACGTCCTGACTTTC
- few 14 TRBJ2-7 TRBV12-3/TRBV12-4 CASSLTVSSYEQYF TGTGCCAGCAGTTTGACAGTGAGCTCCTACGAGCAGTACTTC
- - 15 TRBJ1-1 TRBV4-1 CASSEGGSMNTEAFF TGCGCCAGCAGCGAGGGGGGCTCAATGAACACTGAAGCTTTCTTT
- - 13 TRBJ2-7 TRBV7-6 CASSRGASYEQYF TGTGCCAGCAGCCGGGGGGCTTCCTACGAGCAGTACTTC
- few 17 TRBJ1-2 TRBV7-9 CASSFYLTGSWDYGYTF TGTGCCAGCAGCTTCTACCTAACAGGGAGTTGGGACTATGGCTACACCTTC
- - 14 TRBJ2-7 TRBV19 CASSITPSSYEQYF TGTGCCAGTAGTATAACTCCGAGCTCCTACGAGCAGTACTTC
TRBD2 - 14 TRBJ2-1 TRBV27 CASRAGGLYNEQFF TGTGCCAGCCGGGCGGGAGGGCTATACAATGAGCAGTTCTTC
- - 15 TRBJ2-1 TRBV6-4 CASSDRVGGYNEQFF TGTGCCAGCAGTGATAGGGTAGGGGGTTACAATGAGCAGTTCTTC